This TCR beta chain stems from a study of blood T cell repertoires in COVID-19. Whole-study context: In each case, the material was cDNA or gDNA derived from T cells, B-cell-depleted T cells, or PBMCs.

CDR3 length: 15 amino acids. V shed 3 bases, J shed 2 bases, and the junction held 7 bases outside the gene matches. Germline lookup yields CDR1 DFQATT and CDR2 SNEGSKA (reference sequence). Per the original methods: Amplification from reference gene primers served as the basis for estimated nucleated cell counts. Using immunoSEQ multiplex PCR, the repertoire was profiled, and TCRdb retains in-frame clones only, with some absent. Clonal size and the V and J genes are those of that table, whereas D and trimming came from the DNA. The sample gives hundreds of thousands of clones, approximately 86% of which show up once; about 1.9% is in the top ten.

The chain combines TRBV20-1 with TRBJ2-5; 9 bases match TRBD2. The sequencing input was peripheral blood. This TCR was sampled from a young woman who had recovered from COVID-19. This CDR3 reads CSASSSGRKQETQYF. The DNA of the CDR3 is TGCAGTGCTAGTTCGAGCGGGAGGAAACAAGAGACCCAGTACTTC.